One sample yielded the 10 T cell receptor beta chains listed below, sequenced in a study of shared clonotypes between healthy human individuals. Repertoires were generated with immunoSEQ multiplex PCR, while TCRdb's copy carries only in-frame clones and drops some. The table has under 650,000 clones, about 95% seen once. Sequenced input: naive CD4+ T cells sorted from blood. The subset was: CD45RA+ positively selected. Receptor source: a woman younger than 45 in good health.

The chain uses TRBV5-1 and TRBJ2-7; D remains unclear. The germline V gene encodes CDR1 SGHRS and CDR2 YFSETQ. Trimming stripped 0 bases from V and 4 bases from J, with 8 bases between. This CDR3 is built from 13 residues. Here the CDR3 reads CASSLEVRYEQYF. DNA of the CDR3: TGCGCCAGCAGCTTGGAAGTTCGGTACGAGCAGTACTTC.

The rearrangement joins TRBV11-2 to TRBJ1-1; 10 nucleotides line up with TRBD1. With 5 bases clipped from V and 3 bases from J, the junction kept 18 bases outside the gene matches. CDR3 length equals 19 residues. Germline V lookup: CDR1 SGHAT, CDR2 FQNNGV. Here the CDR3 reads CASSKNARTGGWRDTEAFF. In DNA form, the CDR3 reads TGTGCCAGCAGCAAAAACGCCCGGACAGGGGGGTGGCGGGACACTGAAGCTTTCTTT.

This clone was detected only once. The chain combines TRBV15 with TRBJ1-5; a possible D gene is TRBD1 (5 bases). Germline CDR1 reads LNHNV; CDR2 reads YYDKDF (reference sequence). V was trimmed by 5 bases and J by 10 bases, leaving 24 bases between them. The CDR3 has 16 residues. Here the CDR3 DNA reads TGTGCCACCAGCCCCCCGGGACCTATCCCGCGGAGTCCCCAGCATTTT. As protein: CATSPPGPIPRSPQHF.

V is TRBV10-2 and J is TRBJ2-7; TRBD1 might be the D (7 bases). Germline values: CDR1 WSHSY, CDR2 SAAADI. V was cut by 8 bases and J by 3 bases, with 14 bases left in between. The CDR3 sequence is 13 residues long. The CDR3 DNA reads TGCGCCAGCGGGGGGACAGCTATCTACGAGCAGTACTTC. Residues: CASGGTAIYEQYF.

This chain connects TRBV19 to TRBJ2-1; the D gene is possibly TRBD2 (6 bases). Looked up from germline, CDR1 is LNHDA and CDR2 is SQIVND (reference sequence). CDR3 length equals 13 residues. V lost 7 bases and J lost 7, with 14 bases in between. In nucleotides, the CDR3 is TGTGCCAGTACCCGGGACTCGAAAAATGAGCAGTTCTTC. Translation: CASTRDSKNEQFF.

The chain combines TRBV7-2 with TRBJ2-3, with D possibly TRBD2 on 6 matching bases. V lost 5 bases and J lost 3, with 15 bases in between. The CDR3 is 15 amino acids. The germline CDR1 and CDR2 sequences are SGHTA and FQGNSA. DNA of the CDR3: TGTGCCAGCAGCCCCGGGACTGGAACTACAGATACGCAGTATTTT. The encoded protein is CASSPGTGTTDTQYF.

The chain combines TRBV18 with TRBJ2-3; tentative D call: TRBD1 (5 bases). This CDR3 contains 15 residues. From germline, CDR1 is KGHSH and CDR2 LQKENI. V was cut by 3 bases and J by 5 bases, with 15 bases left in between. The CDR3 DNA sequence: TGTGCCAGCTCACCGCCGCCTGGGGCAGGAGATACGCAGTATTTT. This gives the protein CASSPPPGAGDTQYF.

V and J are TRBV5-1 and TRBJ2-2; D is uncertain. The CDR3 has 15 amino acids. V gave up 1 base and J gave up 5 bases, with 12 bases separating them. CDR1 is SGHRS, CDR2 YFSETQ, per germline. The CDR3, as DNA: TGCGCCAGCAGCTTGCTGCAGGTCGGGACCGGGGAGCTGTTTTTT. It yields the protein CASSLLQVGTGELFF.

This chain connects TRBV7-9 to TRBJ2-3; 8 bases align to TRBD2. Germline loops: CDR1 SEHNR, CDR2 FQNEAQ (reference sequence). V was pared by 2 bases and J by 0 bases, with 4 bases of the junction left unmatched. CDR3 size: 16 residues. The CDR3 nucleotides are TGTGCCAGCAGCTTATGGGGACTAGGTAGCACAGATACGCAGTATTTT. Translation gives CASSLWGLGSTDTQYF.

This chain joins TRBV25-1 and TRBJ2-5; no reliable D call. Trimming pared 5 bases from V and 5 bases from J, leaving 9 bases between. This CDR3 comprises 12 residues. Per the germline V gene, CDR1 is MGHDK and CDR2 is SYGVNS. In DNA form, the CDR3 reads TGTGCCAGCAGTCCTCCCGACGAGACCCAGTACTTC. As protein: CASSPPDETQYF.